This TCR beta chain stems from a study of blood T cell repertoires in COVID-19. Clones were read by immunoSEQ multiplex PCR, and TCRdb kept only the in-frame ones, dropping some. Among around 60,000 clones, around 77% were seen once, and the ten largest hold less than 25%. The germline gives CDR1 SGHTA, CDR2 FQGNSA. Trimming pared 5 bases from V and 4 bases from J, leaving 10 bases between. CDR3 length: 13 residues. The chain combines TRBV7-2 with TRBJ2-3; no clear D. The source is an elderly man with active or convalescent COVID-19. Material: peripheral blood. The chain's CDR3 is CASSPQPADTQYF. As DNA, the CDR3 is TGTGCCAGCAGCCCCCAACCAGCAGATACGCAGTATTTT.